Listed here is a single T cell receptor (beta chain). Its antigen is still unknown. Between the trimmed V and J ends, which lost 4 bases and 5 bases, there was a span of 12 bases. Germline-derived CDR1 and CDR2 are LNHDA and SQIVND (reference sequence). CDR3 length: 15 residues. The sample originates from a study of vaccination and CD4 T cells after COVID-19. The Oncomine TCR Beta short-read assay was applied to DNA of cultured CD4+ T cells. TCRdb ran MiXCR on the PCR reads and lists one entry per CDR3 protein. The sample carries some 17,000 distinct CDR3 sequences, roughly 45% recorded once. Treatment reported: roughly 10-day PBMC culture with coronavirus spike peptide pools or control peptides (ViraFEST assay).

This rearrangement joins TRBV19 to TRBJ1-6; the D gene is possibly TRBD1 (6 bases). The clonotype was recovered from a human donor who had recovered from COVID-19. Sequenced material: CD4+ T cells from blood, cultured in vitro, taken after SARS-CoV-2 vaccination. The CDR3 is CASSTGTLNNSPLHF. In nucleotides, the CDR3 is TGTGCCAGTAGTACGGGGACATTGAATAATTCACCCCTCCACTTT. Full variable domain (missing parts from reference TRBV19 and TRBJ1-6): DGGITQSPKYLFRKEGQNVTLSCEQNLNHDAMYWYRQDPGQGLRLIYYSQIVNDFQKGDIAEGYSVSREKKESFPLTVTSAQKNPTAFYLCASSTGTLNNSPLHFGNGTRLTVT.